These T cell receptor beta chains were read from a single sample in a study of cytomegalovirus exposure and HLA in healthy donors. Assay used: immunoSEQ multiplex PCR; TCRdb lists only in-frame clones, some missing. Of some 140,000 clones listed, 84% are singletons. Sequencing was performed on PBMCs. Receptors were obtained from a woman younger than 45 in good health and CMV-seronegative. The CDR3 runs from the conserved cysteine through the conserved F or W. The D gene is left open where the match is weak. Only some rows state a clone size, as once, few, many or a class for expanded clones.

size: NA
V: TRBV7-2
J: TRBJ1-6
D: NA
DNA: TGTGCCAGCAGGTTACGAGACGGGTATTCACCCCTCCACTTT
CDR3: CASRLRDGYSPLHF

size: NA
V: TRBV5-1
J: TRBJ1-6
D: TRBD1
DNA: TGCGCCAGCAGCATGGACAGGGAAAGTTCCTATAATTCACCCCTCCACTTT
CDR3: CASSMDRESSYNSPLHF

size: NA
V: TRBV6-5
J: TRBJ1-1
D: NA
DNA: TGTGCCAGCAGTTACTCGAGCCTCTCTGAAGCTTTCTTT
CDR3: CASSYSSLSEAFF

size: few
V: TRBV4-2
J: TRBJ1-5
D: NA
DNA: TGTGCCAGCAGCCAAGGGGCAGGGGATCAGCCCCAGCATTTT
CDR3: CASSQGAGDQPQHF

size: NA
V: TRBV7-3
J: TRBJ1-6
D: TRBD1
DNA: TGTGCCAGCAGCATCCACAGGGGCAGGGATTCACCCCTCCACTTT
CDR3: CASSIHRGRDSPLHF

size: NA
V: TRBV10-1
J: TRBJ2-1
D: TRBD2
DNA: TGCGCCAGCAGTGAATCGTCTAGCGGCCTGCCCTCCTACAATGAGCAGTTCTTC
CDR3: CASSESSSGLPSYNEQFF

size: NA
V: TRBV4-2
J: TRBJ2-7
D: TRBD1
DNA: TGTGCCAGCAGCCAAGTGTCAGGGGGTTCGGGGCAGTACTTC
CDR3: CASSQVSGGSGQYF

size: NA
V: TRBV27
J: TRBJ1-5
D: TRBD1
DNA: TGTGCCAGCAGGACCGGGACAGGGGGCGTTGATGGTCAGCCCCAGCATTTT
CDR3: CASRTGTGGVDGQPQHF

size: NA
V: TRBV14
J: TRBJ1-1
D: TRBD1
DNA: TGTGCCAGCAGCCAAAGGTCAGGGGGCCGGACTTTCTTT
CDR3: CASSQRSGGRTFF

size: NA
V: TRBV18
J: TRBJ1-1
D: NA
DNA: TGTGCCAGCTCACAGGCGACAGCGAACACTGAAGCTTTCTTT
CDR3: CASSQATANTEAFF

size: NA
V: TRBV19
J: TRBJ1-1
D: NA
DNA: TGTGCCAGTAGTTTCCAGACAGGTATGAACACTGAAGCTTTCTTT
CDR3: CASSFQTGMNTEAFF

size: NA
V: TRBV2
J: TRBJ2-7
D: TRBD2
DNA: TGTGCCAGCAGTGTCCTGGGACCGCCGGGGGGCGAGCAGTACTTC
CDR3: CASSVLGPPGGEQYF

size: NA
V: TRBV7-9
J: TRBJ2-7
D: NA
DNA: TGTGCCAGCAGCTTAGCAGGATCGGGGCAGTACTTC
CDR3: CASSLAGSGQYF